This is a list of T cell receptor beta chains from one sample in a study of siplizumab effects on memory and regulatory T cells. Profiled with immunoSEQ multiplex PCR; TCRdb holds only in-frame clones, not every one. The data contain some 1,100 clones, less than 85% of them singletons. Specimen: TEMRA CD8+ T cells sorted from blood. These receptors came from a human donor in good health. Each CDR3 is given with its conserved first and last residue. Each record gives: D gene, clone size, CDR3 length, J gene, V gene, CDR3 DNA, CDR3 protein. The D gene is left open where the match is weak. Clone size is given for some rows only: seen once, a few or many times, or a class if the clone is expanded.

D: TRBD2
size: once
length: 15
J: TRBJ2-7
V: TRBV7-3
DNA: TGTGCCAGCAGCTTACGCGGGGGTCCATCCTACGAGCAGTACTTC
CDR3: CASSLRGGPSYEQYF

D: TRBD1
size: once
length: 15
J: TRBJ2-5
V: TRBV29-1
DNA: TGCAGCGTTGAGAGGGGGACAGTCATAGAAGAGACCCAGTACTTC
CDR3: CSVERGTVIEETQYF

D: NA
size: NA
length: 16
J: TRBJ2-4
V: TRBV10-3
DNA: TGTGCCATCAGTGAGTCGGCCGCCGCACTCGGGGACATTCAGTACTTC
CDR3: CAISESAAALGDIQYF

D: TRBD2
size: NA
length: 14
J: TRBJ2-1
V: TRBV5-6
DNA: TGTGCCAGCAGCCCCGGACTAGCGGCGGGTGAGCAGTTCTTC
CDR3: CASSPGLAAGEQFF

D: NA
size: NA
length: 14
J: TRBJ2-7
V: TRBV30
DNA: TGTGCCTGGAGTGAACGGGACAACTCCTACGAGCAGTACTTC
CDR3: CAWSERDNSYEQYF

D: NA
size: NA
length: 13
J: TRBJ2-7
V: TRBV7-2
DNA: TGTGCCAGCAGCCCCTGGGACGCCTACGAGCAGTACTTC
CDR3: CASSPWDAYEQYF

D: NA
size: few
length: 12
J: TRBJ2-7
V: TRBV19
DNA: TGTGCCAGTAGTGGCGACAGGAATGAGCAGTACTTC
CDR3: CASSGDRNEQYF

D: NA
size: NA
length: 15
J: TRBJ1-2
V: TRBV21-1
DNA: TGTGCCAGCAGCAAAGTGTCCGCGTACCCCTATGGCTACACCTTC
CDR3: CASSKVSAYPYGYTF

D: NA
size: NA
length: 15
J: TRBJ2-5
V: TRBV7-3
DNA: TGTGCCAGCAGCTTATATAGAACCCCGCAAGAGACCCAGTACTTC
CDR3: CASSLYRTPQETQYF

D: NA
size: NA
length: 15
J: TRBJ1-3
V: TRBV5-6
DNA: TGTGCCAGCAGCTTGGGGGGTTCTTGGGGAAACACCATATATTTT
CDR3: CASSLGGSWGNTIYF

D: NA
size: few
length: 15
J: TRBJ2-5
V: TRBV18
DNA: TGTGCCAGCTCACCACTGGGTCTAGCCGAAGAGACCCAGTACTTC
CDR3: CASSPLGLAEETQYF

D: NA
size: NA
length: 16
J: TRBJ2-2
V: TRBV19
DNA: TGTGCCAGTAGTATCGCCGCGGGATTATTCGGCGGGGAGCTGTTTTTT
CDR3: CASSIAAGLFGGELFF

D: NA
size: NA
length: 13
J: TRBJ1-1
V: TRBV4-1
DNA: TGCGCCAGCAGCCACGGCCTTAGAACTGAAGCTTTCTTT
CDR3: CASSHGLRTEAFF

D: NA
size: NA
length: 15
J: TRBJ2-7
V: TRBV7-6
DNA: TGTGCCAGCAGCTTTATCCCTGGATGGAGGGACGAGCAGTACTTC
CDR3: CASSFIPGWRDEQYF

D: NA
size: NA
length: 12
J: TRBJ2-1
V: TRBV7-2
DNA: TGTGCCAGCAGCTTAGCAGGGTATGAGCAGTTCTTC
CDR3: CASSLAGYEQFF

D: NA
size: NA
length: 11
J: TRBJ2-7
V: TRBV28
DNA: TGTGCCAGCAGTTTAGATGGCGAGCAGTACTTC
CDR3: CASSLDGEQYF